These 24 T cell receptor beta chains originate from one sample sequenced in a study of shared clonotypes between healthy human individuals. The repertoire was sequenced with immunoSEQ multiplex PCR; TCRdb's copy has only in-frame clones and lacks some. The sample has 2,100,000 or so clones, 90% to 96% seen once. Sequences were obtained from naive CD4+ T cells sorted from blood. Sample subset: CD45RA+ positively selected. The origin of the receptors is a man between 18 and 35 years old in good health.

CDR3 in DNA: TGTGCCAGCAAAGACAGGGAATCGAATTCACCCCTCCACTTT. Its protein is CASKDRESNSPLHF. The V call is TRBV6-5, the J call TRBJ1-6; TRBD1 matches 7 bases. V dropped 7 bases and J dropped 7; count of bases not matched to a gene: 7. This CDR3 has 14 residues. The germline V gene encodes CDR1 MNHEY and CDR2 SVGAGI.

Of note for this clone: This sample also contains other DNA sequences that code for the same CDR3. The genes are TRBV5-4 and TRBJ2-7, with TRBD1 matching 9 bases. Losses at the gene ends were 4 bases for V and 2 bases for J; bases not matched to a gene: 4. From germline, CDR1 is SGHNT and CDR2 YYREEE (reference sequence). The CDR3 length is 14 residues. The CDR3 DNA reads TGTGCCAGCAGCCCGGGACAGGGTCCCTACGAGCAGTACTTC. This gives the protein CASSPGQGPYEQYF.

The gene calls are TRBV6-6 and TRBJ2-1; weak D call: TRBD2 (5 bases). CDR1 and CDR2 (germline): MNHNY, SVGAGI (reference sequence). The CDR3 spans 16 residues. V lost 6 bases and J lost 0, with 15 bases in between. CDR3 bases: TGTGCCAGCAGCGGGCGGGTCGGATTCTCCTACAATGAGCAGTTCTTC. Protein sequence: CASSGRVGFSYNEQFF.

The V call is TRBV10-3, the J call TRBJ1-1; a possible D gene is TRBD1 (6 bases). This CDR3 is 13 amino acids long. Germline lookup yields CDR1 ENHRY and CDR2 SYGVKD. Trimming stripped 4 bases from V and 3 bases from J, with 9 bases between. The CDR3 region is CAISGGTHTEAFF. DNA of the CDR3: TGTGCCATCAGTGGAGGGACACACACTGAAGCTTTCTTT.

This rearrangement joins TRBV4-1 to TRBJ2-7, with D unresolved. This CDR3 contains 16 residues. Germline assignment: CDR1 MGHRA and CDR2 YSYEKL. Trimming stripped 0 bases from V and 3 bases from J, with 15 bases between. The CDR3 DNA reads TGCGCCAGCAGCCAAGAAAGAAGGGAAGGCCTCTACGAGCAGTACTTC. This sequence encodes CASSQERREGLYEQYF.

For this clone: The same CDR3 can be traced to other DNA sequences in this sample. CDR3 in amino acids: CAWSTEETQYF. CDR3 DNA sequence: TGTGCCTGGAGTACAGAAGAGACCCAGTACTTC. The chain couples TRBV30 to TRBJ2-5; D not resolved. V was clipped by 2 bases and J by 3 bases, with 4 bases between them. Germline-derived CDR1 and CDR2 are GTSNPN and SVGIG (reference sequence). The length of the CDR3 is 11 residues.

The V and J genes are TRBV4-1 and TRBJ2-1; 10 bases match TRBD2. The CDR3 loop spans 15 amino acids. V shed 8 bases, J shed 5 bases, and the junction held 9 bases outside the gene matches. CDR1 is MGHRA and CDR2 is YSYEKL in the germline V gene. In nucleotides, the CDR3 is TGCGCCAGCCGTATGACTAGCGGGTGGGACAATGAGCAGTTCTTC. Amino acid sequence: CASRMTSGWDNEQFF.

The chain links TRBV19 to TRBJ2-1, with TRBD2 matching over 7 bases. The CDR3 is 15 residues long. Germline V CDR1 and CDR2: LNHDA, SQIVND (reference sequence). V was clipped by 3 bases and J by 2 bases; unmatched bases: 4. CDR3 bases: TGTGCCAGTAGTATTGGCAGCGGGGCCTACAATGAGCAGTTCTTC. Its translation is CASSIGSGAYNEQFF.

The CDR3 nucleotides read TGTGCCAGCAGTGAGCATCAGGGGGAACCATACAATGAGCAGTTCTTC. This gives the protein CASSEHQGEPYNEQFF. The chain employs TRBV6-1 and TRBJ2-1, with 7 bases fitting TRBD1. CDR3 length: 16 amino acids. The germline V gene encodes CDR1 MNHNS and CDR2 SASEGT. The V segment lost 3 bases and the J segment 4 bases; nucleotides outside the gene matches: 9.

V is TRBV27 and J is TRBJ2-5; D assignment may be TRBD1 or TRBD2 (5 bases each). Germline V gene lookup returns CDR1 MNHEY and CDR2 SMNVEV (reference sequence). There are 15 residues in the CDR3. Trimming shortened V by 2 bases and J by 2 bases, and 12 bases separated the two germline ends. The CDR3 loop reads CASSLVGTSQETQYF. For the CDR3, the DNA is TGTGCCAGCAGTTTAGTCGGGACCTCTCAAGAGACCCAGTACTTC.

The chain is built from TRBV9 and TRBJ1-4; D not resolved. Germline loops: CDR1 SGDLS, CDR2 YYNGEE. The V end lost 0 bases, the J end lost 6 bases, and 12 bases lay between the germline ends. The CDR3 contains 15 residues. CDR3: CASSVEGQDYEKLFF. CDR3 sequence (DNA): TGTGCCAGCAGCGTAGAAGGCCAAGACTATGAAAAACTGTTTTTT.

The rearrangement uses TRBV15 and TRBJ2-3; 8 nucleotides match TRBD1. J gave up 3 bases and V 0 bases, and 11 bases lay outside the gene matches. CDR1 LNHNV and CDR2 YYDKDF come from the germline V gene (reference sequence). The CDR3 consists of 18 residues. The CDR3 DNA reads TGTGCCACCAGCAGAGAAATCAAAGGACAGGGCGTAACAGATACGCAGTATTTT. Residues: CATSREIKGQGVTDTQYF.

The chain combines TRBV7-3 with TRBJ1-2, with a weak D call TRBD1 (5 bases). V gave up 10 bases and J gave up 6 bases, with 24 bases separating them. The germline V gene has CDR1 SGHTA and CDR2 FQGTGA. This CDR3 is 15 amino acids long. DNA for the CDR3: TGTGCCAAAGCCAGGAGGGACGCCCCCATAAATGGCTACACCTTC. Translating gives CAKARRDAPINGYTF.

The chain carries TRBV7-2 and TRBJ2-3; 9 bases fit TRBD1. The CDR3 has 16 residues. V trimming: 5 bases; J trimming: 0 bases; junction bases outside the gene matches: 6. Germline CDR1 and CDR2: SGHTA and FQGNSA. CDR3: CASSLTGGLSTDTQYF. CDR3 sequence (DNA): TGTGCCAGCAGCCTAACAGGGGGCCTTAGCACAGATACGCAGTATTTT.

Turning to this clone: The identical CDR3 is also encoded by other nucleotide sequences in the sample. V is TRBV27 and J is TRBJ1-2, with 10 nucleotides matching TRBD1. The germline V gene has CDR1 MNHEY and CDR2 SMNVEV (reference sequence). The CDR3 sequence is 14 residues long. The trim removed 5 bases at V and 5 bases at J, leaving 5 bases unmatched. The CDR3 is CASSPGQGGYGYTF. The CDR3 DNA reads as TGTGCCAGCAGTCCCGGACAGGGGGGATATGGCTACACCTTC.

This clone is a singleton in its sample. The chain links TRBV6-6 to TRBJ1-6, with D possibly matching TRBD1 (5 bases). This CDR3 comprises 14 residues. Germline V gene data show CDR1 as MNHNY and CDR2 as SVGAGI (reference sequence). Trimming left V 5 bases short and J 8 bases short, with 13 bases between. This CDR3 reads CASSQQVVDSPLHF. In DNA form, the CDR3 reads TGTGCCAGCAGTCAACAGGTGGTAGATTCACCCCTCCACTTT.

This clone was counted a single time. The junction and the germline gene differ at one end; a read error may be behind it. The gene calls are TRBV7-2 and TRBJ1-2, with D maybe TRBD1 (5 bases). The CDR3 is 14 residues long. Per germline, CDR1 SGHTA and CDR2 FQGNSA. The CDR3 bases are TGTGCCAGCAGCTTACAGGGTTTGGACTACGGCTACACCTTC. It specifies CASSLQGLDYGYTF.

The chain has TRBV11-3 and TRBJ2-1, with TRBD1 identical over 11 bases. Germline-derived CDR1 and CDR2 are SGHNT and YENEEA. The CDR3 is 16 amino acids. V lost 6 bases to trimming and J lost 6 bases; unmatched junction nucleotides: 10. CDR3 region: CASSLTGTGGGNEQFF. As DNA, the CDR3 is TGTGCCAGCAGTTTGACCGGGACAGGGGGTGGCAATGAGCAGTTCTTC.

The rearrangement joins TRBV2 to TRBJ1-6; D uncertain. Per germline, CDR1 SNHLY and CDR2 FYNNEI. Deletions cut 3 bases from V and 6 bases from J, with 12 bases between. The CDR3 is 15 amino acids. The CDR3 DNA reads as TGTGCCAGCAGTGATCGACCACTGGGTAATTCACCCCTCCACTTT. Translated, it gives CASSDRPLGNSPLHF.

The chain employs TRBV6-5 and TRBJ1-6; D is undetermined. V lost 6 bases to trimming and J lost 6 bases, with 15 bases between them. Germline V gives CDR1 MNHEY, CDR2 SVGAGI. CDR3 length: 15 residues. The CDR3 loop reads CASRTINTFNSPLHF. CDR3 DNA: TGTGCCAGCAGAACAATCAACACCTTTAATTCACCCCTCCACTTT.

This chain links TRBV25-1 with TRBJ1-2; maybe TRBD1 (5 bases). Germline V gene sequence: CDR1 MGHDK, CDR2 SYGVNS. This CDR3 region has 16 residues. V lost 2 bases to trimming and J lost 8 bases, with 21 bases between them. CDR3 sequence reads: CASSETNRGTLGGYTF. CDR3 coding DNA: TGTGCCAGCAGTGAAACGAATCGGGGGACTCTCGGGGGCTACACCTTC.

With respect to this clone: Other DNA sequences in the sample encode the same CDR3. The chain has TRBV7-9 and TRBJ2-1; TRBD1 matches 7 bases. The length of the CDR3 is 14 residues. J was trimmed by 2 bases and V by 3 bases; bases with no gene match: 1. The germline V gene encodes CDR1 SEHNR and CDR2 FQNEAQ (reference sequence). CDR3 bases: TGTGCCAGCAGCTTCAGGGGGACCTACAATGAGCAGTTCTTC. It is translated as CASSFRGTYNEQFF.

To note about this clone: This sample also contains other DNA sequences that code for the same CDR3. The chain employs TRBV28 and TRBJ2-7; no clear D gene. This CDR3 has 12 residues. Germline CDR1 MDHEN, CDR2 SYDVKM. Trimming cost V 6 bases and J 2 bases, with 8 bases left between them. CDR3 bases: TGTGCCAGCAGCCCTTTGCCCTACGAGCAGTACTTC. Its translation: CASSPLPYEQYF.

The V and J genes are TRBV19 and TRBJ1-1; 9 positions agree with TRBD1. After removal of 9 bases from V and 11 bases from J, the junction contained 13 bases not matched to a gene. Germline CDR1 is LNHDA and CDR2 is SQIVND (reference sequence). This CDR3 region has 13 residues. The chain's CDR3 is CASKSRDRDWAFF. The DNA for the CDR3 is TGTGCCAGCAAGTCCCGGGACAGGGATTGGGCTTTCTTT.